A single T cell receptor (beta chain) is shown here with its context. Its binding antigen is unknown. Base qualities were left out, and no much larger clone turns up one base away. The cohort comprised 670 or so healthy bone marrow donors. At the time of sampling, every cohort member was nominally healthy, though immune exposures that went unrecorded were likely present. The donor tested CMV seropositive, placing the donor among the 289 seropositive members of the cohort. A peripheral blood sample was collected from each donor, and TCR beta sequencing was performed on peripheral blood mononuclear cells. The Qiagen DNeasy Blood Extraction Kit was used to extract genomic DNA from the blood cell samples. These data belong to a study of cytomegalovirus exposure and HLA in healthy donors (dated by TCRdb to the late 2010s). A note on the overall study: In an earlier analysis of around 540 of the donors, 276 Gb of sequence data and some 120 million unique TCR beta sequences from roughly 200 million T cells were reported. An early release covering over 500 HLA-typed donors comprised approximately 300 gigabases of sequencing data and approximately 80 million unique TCR sequences. Among the approximately 430 genotyped donors, around 81% belonged to the genetic ancestry cluster associated with self-reported Caucasian donors. The study aimed to test whether signatures of past pathogen exposure could be identified by cataloging public T cell receptors. The T cell repertoires of some 670 subjects were profiled by immunosequencing and related to cytomegalovirus serostatus. A separate validation cohort of 100 to 150 different subjects was used in addition to the roughly 700-subject first cohort. High-throughput TCR immunosequencing, statistical association of individual TCRs with disease status, and machine learning were combined to predict cytomegalovirus infection status. A later analysis re-analyzed previously published TCR beta repertoires from 550 to 700 donors and added high-resolution HLA genotyping to study TCR occurrence patterns. In the later analysis, no new phenotypic data were used to find candidate immune exposures; instead, reliance was placed on TCR beta sequences and their occurrence across donors. An earlier analysis of approximately 630 of the donors applied high-throughput TCR beta sequencing to assess whether each TCR beta V gene segment acted as functional or pseudogenic. Alongside the repertoire data, information on donor age, sex, ethnicity and CMV serostatus was compiled. In a later genetic analysis, genome-wide SNP genotypes for 398 of the 666 donors were used, and that subset was treated as a discovery cohort. All discovery cohort repertoires had been generated on a single sequencing platform. Both class I and class II loci were covered by HLA typing, at four-digit resolution. The number of donors typed differed by locus, with roughly 620-630 for A, B, C, DRB1 and DQB1, approximately 500 for DQA1, about 610 for DPA1, and some 470 for DPB1. About 5 DR-DQ haplotypes were handled as single units for association and clustering, since linkage in the cohort was strong. Among about 370 genotyped donors of the cohort, an average of approximately 240,000 unique TCR beta nucleotide sequences was sequenced per donor, of which about 19% were non-productive. Here is what the overall study found, with its caveats: Most TCR sequences were seen in very few donors, while some public TCRs were found in many individuals. Assigning TCR associations to individual alleles was difficult when HLA alleles, especially DR and DQ, strongly co-occurred. About 17 rarely observed V segments, including chromosome 9 orphons, were excluded from the earlier analysis of several hundred of the donors because counts were too low. Linkage disequilibrium might explain the correlated functional status among segregating V segments, but an unknown experimental factor could not be ruled out. V-gene and J-gene trimming of TCR beta chains was associated with a missense DCLRE1C variant in a later genetic analysis, and the association was replicated in an independent cohort. The classifier was reported to diagnose cytomegalovirus status with high specificity and sensitivity in both the original and validation cohorts. Because HLA typing was missing for some donors at each locus, association tests included only the typed subset. Roughly uniform sequencing depth across donors was assumed in presence/absence analyses, although this assumption may not hold. The authors suggested that the approach could potentially be extended to other disease states and immunological phenotypes. In a later genetic analysis, fewer N-insertions in productive TCRs were reported among donors in an Asian-associated ancestry cluster than the approximately 630-donor mean. A cluster of highly shared sequence variants was judged likely to be a technical artifact of the sequencing pipeline. The 87-base-pair reads could not distinguish some IMGT-functional V segments, including TRBV6-2 and TRBV6-3, so those segments were excluded. In a later analysis, HLA-associated TCR beta chains were found to be more clonally expanded and to have lower generation probabilities than equally common non-associated chains. In an earlier analysis of around 600 of the donors, most TCR beta V segments were observed in productive rearrangements about 90% or about 30% of the time, broadly matching IMGT annotations. In a later analysis, several top co-occurrence clusters were reported to appear linked to parvovirus B19, influenza, CMV and Epstein-Barr virus. At a false discovery rate of 0.05, a later analysis linked 16,951 TCR beta sequences to specific HLA alleles. The study listed 164 TCR beta chains as associated with cytomegalovirus. In vitro tests confirmed that a few of the cytomegalovirus-associated TCR beta chains recognize cytomegalovirus antigens. A later analysis found that most CMV-associated TCR beta chains appeared HLA-restricted, with HLA associations seemingly driven largely by CMV exposure. In a later analysis, TCR association rates were found to vary across HLA loci, with the most associated TCRs seen for DRB1 alleles and the fewest for HLA-C alleles. Immune exposure information for the cohort was limited to CMV serostatus. The cohort was sequenced for TCR beta chains only, and without alpha or paired-chain data the features that could be detected were limited. A further reported finding was that TCR beta sequences accurately predicted the HLA-A and HLA-B alleles for most subjects in the first cohort.

Via the germline V gene, CDR1 is MNHNS and CDR2 SASEGT. From the cysteine up to the phenylalanine, the CDR3 has a length of 13 residues. Of the read, only the CDR3 DNA is kept; its 39 bases are in frame from base 1. V was cut back by 6 bases and J by 4 bases, leaving a gap of 12 bases between them. The protocol used for the library was the immunoSEQ multiplex PCR assay. The multiplex PCR relied on a mix of 60 forward primers for TCR Vbeta segments and 13 reverse primers for TCR Jbeta segments. The CDR3 region of rearranged TCR beta genes was amplified from genomic DNA with a multiplex PCR assay. The amplified TCR beta libraries were sequenced on the Illumina HiSeq System as 87-base-pair reads. The authors' pipeline ran thus. A later analysis tallied roughly 78 million unique TCR beta chains across the 700 or so repertoires, and approximately 9.9 million of those chains were shared by two or more donors. Raw reads were error-corrected and collapsed into unique sequences by a nearest-neighbor algorithm in which closely related sequences were merged to remove PCR and sequencing errors. V, D and J gene segments were assigned by aligning CDR3 sequences to IMGT reference sequences. For a sequence to be retained, a match of at least six nucleotides to both a V gene segment and a J gene segment was required. Rearrangements were called productive when the CDR3 lacked stop codons and stayed in frame with V and J; all others were non-productive. Following IMGT convention, CDR3 was defined as the stretch from the second conserved V-encoded cysteine to the conserved J-encoded phenylalanine. The earlier analysis of about 570 of the donors excluded any sequence lacking an unambiguous match to a single V gene segment. In an earlier analysis of a few hundred of the donors, V segments were called functional above 56.7% productive rearrangements and were called segregating when the between-donor standard deviation exceeded 5%. A statistical classification framework was developed to diagnose cytomegalovirus status using the catalog of TCR beta chain sequences. In a later analysis, V and J genes were assigned by comparing TCR nucleotide sequences against IMGT/GENE-DB human TR gene sequences. A later analysis assigned CDR3 sequences and most-parsimonious VDJ recombination scenarios with the TCRdist pipeline. In a later analysis, each TCR beta chain was defined by its CDR3 amino acid sequence together with its V-gene family, and reads without a unique V-gene family were excluded. A later analysis removed several hundred highly shared, low-generation-probability nucleotide sequences to deal with suspected cross-contamination and a sequencing artifact. For each public chain, a later analysis derived a clonal expansion index from normalized ranks of inferred template counts within each repertoire. In a later analysis, generation probabilities were computed with a VDJ recombination model fitted to out-of-frame rearrangements, and the resulting probabilities were checked against IGoR. In a later analysis, hypergeometric tests were used to score TCR-TCR, TCR-HLA and TCR-CMV co-occurrence, with a repertoire-size bias correction applied to TCR pairs. False discovery rates were estimated in a later analysis by permuting HLA or CMV assignments 20 times. In a later analysis, co-occurring TCRs were grouped with DBSCAN, and TCRdist sequence similarity was added when clustering was performed within HLA-allele-positive subsets. Repertoires with fewer than 30,000 or more than 120,000 public chains were left out of co-occurrence clustering, as were about 5 repertoires with anomalous nucleotide sharing. Entries here come from immuneACCESS through TCRdb and include only in-frame sequences with V and J called. Some clones fail to appear in such tables; in the studies checked, an unresolved V gene covers under half of the shortfall, and the cause of the remainder is unknown. That table gives V, J and clone size, and the DNA gave D and trimming. Within this sample are roughly 150,000 clones, with over 80% of them counted one time only. The ten largest clones take up around 4.3% of the sample.

The clonotype originates from a man aged 50-60 years in good health and CMV-seropositive. The chain uses TRBV6-1 and TRBJ1-2, with the D gene not clear enough to name. The specimen was PBMCs. CDR3 reads: CASREVVGYGYTF. The sequenced DNA is TGTGCCAGCAGGGAGGTTGTCGGCTATGGCTACACCTTC.